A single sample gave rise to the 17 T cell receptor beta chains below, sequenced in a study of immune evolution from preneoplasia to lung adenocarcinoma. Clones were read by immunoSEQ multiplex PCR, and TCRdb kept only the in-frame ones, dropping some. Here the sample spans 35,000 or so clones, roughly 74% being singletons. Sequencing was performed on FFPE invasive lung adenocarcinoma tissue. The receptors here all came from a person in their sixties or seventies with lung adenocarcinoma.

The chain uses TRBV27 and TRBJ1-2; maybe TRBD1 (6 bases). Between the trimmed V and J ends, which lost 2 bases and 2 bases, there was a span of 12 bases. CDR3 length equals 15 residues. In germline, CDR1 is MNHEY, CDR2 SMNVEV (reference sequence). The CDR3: CASSLTGMGNYGYTF. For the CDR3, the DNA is TGTGCCAGCAGTTTAACAGGGATGGGGAACTATGGCTACACCTTC.

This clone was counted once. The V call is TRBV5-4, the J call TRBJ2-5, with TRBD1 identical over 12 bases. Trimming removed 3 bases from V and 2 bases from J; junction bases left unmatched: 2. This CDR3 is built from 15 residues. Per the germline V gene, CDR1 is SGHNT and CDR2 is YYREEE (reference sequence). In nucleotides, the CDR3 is TGTGCCAGCAGCTGGGACAGGGGGCGGCAAGAGACCCAGTACTTC. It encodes CASSWDRGRQETQYF.

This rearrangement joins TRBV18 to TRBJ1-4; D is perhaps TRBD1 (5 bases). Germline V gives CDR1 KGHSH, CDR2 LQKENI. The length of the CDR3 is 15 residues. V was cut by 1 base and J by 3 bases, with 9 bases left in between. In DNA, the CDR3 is TGTGCCAGCTCACCACTGCTGGGGGCTAATGAAAAACTGTTTTTT. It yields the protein CASSPLLGANEKLFF.

CDR3 protein: CASSLTGVTYGYTF. CDR3 sequence (DNA): TGTGCCAGCAGTTTAACAGGTGTCACCTATGGCTACACCTTC. The chain uses TRBV6-5 and TRBJ1-2, with a weak D call TRBD1 (5 bases). This CDR3 has 14 amino acids. Germline-derived CDR1 and CDR2 are MNHEY and SVGAGI. V was cut by 4 bases and J by 4 bases, with 13 bases left in between.

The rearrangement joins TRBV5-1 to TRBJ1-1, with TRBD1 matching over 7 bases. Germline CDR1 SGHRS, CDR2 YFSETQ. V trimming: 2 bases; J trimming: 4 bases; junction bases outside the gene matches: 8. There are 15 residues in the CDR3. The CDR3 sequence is CASSFYPQGSTEAFF. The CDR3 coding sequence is TGCGCCAGCAGCTTTTACCCACAGGGGAGCACTGAAGCTTTCTTT.

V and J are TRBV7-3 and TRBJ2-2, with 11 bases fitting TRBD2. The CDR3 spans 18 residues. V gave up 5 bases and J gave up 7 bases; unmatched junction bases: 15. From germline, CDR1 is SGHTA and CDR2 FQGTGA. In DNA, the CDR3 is TGTGCCAGCAGCCCCGGGGGTAGCGGGAGGGCCCAGGACGGGGAGCTGTTTTTT. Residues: CASSPGGSGRAQDGELFF. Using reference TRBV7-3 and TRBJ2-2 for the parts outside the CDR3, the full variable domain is GAGVSQTPSNKVTEKGKYVELRCDPISGHTALYWYRQSLGQGPEFLIYFQGTGAADDSGLPNDRFFAVRPEGSVSTLKIQRTERGDSAVYLCASSPGGSGRAQDGELFFGEGSRLTVL.

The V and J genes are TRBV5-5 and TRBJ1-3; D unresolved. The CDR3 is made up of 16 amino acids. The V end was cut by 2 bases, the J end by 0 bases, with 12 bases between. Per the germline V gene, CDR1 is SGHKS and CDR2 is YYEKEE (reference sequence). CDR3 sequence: CASSFTDQSSGNTIYF. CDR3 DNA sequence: TGTGCCAGCAGCTTCACCGACCAGAGCTCTGGAAACACCATATATTTT.

The DNA of the CDR3 is TGTGCCAGCAGCGCGGGACCGAACCAAGAGACCCAGTACTTC. Amino acid sequence: CASSAGPNQETQYF. The rearrangement links TRBV7-2 to TRBJ2-5; weak D call: TRBD2 (6 bases). Germline CDR1 and CDR2: SGHTA and FQGNSA. The CDR3 extends over 14 amino acids. V was clipped by 5 bases and J by 0 bases, with 10 bases between them.

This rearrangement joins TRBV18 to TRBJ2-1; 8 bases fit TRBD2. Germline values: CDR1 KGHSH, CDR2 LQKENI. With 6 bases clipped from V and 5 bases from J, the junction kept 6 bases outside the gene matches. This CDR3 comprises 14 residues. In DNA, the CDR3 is TGTGCCAGCTCCACGCAGCGGGGGCACAATGAGCAGTTCTTC. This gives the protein CASSTQRGHNEQFF. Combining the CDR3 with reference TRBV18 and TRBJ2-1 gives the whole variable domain NAGVMQNPRHLVRRRGQEARLRCSPMKGHSHVYWYRQLPEEGLKFMVYLQKENIIDESGMPKERFSAEFPKEGPSILRIQQVVRGDSAAYFCASSTQRGHNEQFFGPGTRLTVL.

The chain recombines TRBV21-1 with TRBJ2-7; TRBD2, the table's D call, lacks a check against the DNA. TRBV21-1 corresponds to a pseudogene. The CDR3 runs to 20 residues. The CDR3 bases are TGTGCCTGCAAGGGCGAGGGTAACCAATATAGGTTTAGATTATCCTACGAGCAGTACTTC. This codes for CACKGEGNQYRFRLSYEQYF.

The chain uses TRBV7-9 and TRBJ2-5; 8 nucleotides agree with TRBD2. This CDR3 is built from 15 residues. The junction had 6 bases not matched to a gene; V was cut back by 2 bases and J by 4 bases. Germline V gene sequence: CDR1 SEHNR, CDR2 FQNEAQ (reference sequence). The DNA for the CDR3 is TGTGCCAGCAGCTTACCTACGGGGGGGAGAGAGACCCAGTACTTC. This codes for CASSLPTGGRETQYF.

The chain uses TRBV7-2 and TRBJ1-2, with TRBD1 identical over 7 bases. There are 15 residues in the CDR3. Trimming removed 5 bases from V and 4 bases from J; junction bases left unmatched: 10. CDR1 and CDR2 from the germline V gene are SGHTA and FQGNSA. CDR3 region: CASSPSWTGSYGYTF. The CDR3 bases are TGTGCCAGCAGCCCCAGCTGGACAGGATCCTATGGCTACACCTTC. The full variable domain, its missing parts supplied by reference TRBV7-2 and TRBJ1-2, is GAGVSQSPSNKVTEKGKDVELRCDPISGHTALYWYRQSLGQGLEFLIYFQGNSAPDKSGLPSDRFSAERTGGSVSTLTIQRTQQEDSAVYLCASSPSWTGSYGYTFGSGTRLTVV.

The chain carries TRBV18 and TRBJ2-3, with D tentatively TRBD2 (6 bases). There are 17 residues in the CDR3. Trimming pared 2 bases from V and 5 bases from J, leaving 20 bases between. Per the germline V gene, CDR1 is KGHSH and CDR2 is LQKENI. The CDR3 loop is CASSPGAGRSAGDTQYF. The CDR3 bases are TGTGCCAGCTCACCAGGAGCTGGGAGGAGCGCGGGAGATACGCAGTATTTT.

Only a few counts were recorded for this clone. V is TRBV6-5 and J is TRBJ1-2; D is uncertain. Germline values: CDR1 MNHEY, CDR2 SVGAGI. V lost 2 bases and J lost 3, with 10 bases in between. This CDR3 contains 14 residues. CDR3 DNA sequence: TGTGCCAGCAGTTACAAGGTTAATTACTATGGCTACACCTTC. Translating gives CASSYKVNYYGYTF.

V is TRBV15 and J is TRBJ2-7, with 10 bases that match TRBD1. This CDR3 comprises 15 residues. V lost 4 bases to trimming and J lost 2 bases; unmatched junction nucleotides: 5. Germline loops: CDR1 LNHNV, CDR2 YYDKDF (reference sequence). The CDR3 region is CATSTGQGEAYEQYF. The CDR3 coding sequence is TGTGCCACCAGCACCGGACAGGGGGAAGCCTACGAGCAGTACTTC.

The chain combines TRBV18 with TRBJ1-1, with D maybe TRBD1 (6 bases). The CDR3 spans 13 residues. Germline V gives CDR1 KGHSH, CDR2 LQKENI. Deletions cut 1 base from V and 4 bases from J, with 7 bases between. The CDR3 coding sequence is TGTGCCAGCTCACCACGGGGGCCCACTGAAGCTTTCTTT. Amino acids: CASSPRGPTEAFF.

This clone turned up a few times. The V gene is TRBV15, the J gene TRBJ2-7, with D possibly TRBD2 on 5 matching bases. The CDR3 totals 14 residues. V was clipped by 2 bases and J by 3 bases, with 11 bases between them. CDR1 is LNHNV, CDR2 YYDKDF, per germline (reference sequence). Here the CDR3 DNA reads TGTGCCACCAGCAGAAAGGGAGTAAGCTACGAGCAGTACTTC. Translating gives CATSRKGVSYEQYF.